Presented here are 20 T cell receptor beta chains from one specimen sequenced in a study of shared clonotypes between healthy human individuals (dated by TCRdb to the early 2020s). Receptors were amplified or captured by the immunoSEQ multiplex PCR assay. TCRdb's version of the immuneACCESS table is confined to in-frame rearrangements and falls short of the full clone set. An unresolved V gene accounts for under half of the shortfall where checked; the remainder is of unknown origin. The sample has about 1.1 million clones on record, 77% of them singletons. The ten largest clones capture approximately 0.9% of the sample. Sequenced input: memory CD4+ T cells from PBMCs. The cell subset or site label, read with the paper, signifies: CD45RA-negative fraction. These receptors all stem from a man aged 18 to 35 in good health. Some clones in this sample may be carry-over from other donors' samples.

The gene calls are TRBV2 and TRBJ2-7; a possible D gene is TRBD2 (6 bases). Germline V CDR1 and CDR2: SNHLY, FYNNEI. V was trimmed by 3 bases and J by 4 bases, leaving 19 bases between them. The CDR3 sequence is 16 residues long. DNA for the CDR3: TGTGCCAGCAGTGAGGACTCGACTAGGAGTGGGTACGAGCAGTACTTC. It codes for CASSEDSTRSGYEQYF. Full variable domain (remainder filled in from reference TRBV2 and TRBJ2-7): EPEVTQTPSHQVTQMGQEVILRCVPISNHLYFYWYRQILGQKVEFLVSFYNNEISEKSEIFDDQFSVERPDGSNFTLKIRSTKLEDSAMYFCASSEDSTRSGYEQYFGPGTRLTVT.

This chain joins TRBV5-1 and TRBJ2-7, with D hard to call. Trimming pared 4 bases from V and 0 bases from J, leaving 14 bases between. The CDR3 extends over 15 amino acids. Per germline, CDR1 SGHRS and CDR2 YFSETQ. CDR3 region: CASSRDTISSYEQYF. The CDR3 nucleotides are TGCGCCAGCAGCCGTGACACCATAAGCTCCTACGAGCAGTACTTC.

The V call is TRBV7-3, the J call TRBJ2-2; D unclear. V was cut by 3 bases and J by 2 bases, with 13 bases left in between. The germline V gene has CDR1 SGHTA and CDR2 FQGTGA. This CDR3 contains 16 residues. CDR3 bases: TGTGCCAGCAGCTTGGCTGCGTCGCGAAACACCGGGGAGCTGTTTTTT. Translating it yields CASSLAASRNTGELFF.

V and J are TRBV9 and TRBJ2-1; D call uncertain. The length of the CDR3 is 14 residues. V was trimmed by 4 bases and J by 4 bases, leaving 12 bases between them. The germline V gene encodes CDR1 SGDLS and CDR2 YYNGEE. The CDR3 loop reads CASSTLTVYNEQFF. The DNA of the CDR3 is TGTGCCAGCAGCACCTTAACAGTATACAATGAGCAGTTCTTC. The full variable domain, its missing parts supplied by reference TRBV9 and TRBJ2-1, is DSGVTQTPKHLITATGQRVTLRCSPRSGDLSVYWYQQSLDQGLQFLIQYYNGEERAKGNILERFSAQQFPDLHSELNLSSLELGDSALYFCASSTLTVYNEQFFGPGTRLTVL.

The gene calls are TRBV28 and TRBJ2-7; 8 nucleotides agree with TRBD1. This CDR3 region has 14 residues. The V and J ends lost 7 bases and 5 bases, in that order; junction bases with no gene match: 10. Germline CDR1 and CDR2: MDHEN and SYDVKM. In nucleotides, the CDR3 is TGTGCCAGCAAGCCGGGACAGGTGGTCCACGAGCAGTACTTC. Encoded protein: CASKPGQVVHEQYF.

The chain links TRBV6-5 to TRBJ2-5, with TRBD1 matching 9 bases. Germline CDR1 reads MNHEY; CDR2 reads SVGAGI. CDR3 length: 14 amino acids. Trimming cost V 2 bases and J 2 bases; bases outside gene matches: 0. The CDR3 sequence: CASSYDRGQETQYF. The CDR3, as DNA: TGTGCCAGCAGTTACGACAGGGGGCAAGAGACCCAGTACTTC.

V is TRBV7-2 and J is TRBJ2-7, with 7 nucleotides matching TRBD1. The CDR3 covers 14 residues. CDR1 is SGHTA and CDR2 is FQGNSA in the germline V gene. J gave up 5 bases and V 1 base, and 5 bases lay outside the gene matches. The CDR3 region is CASSLGGQAHEQYF. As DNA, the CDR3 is TGTGCCAGCAGCTTAGGAGGACAGGCCCACGAGCAGTACTTC.

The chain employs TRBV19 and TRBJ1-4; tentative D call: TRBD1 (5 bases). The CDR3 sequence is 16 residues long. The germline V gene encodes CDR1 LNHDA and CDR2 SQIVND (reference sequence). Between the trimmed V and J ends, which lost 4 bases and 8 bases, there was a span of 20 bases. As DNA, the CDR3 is TGTGCCAGTAGTACCTTGGGGACGTTCTTGGGAGAAAAACTGTTTTTT. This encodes CASSTLGTFLGEKLFF.

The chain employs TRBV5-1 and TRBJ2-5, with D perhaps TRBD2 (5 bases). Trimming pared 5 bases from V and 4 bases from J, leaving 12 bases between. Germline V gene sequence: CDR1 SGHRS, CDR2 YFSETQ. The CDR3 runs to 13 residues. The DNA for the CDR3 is TGCGCCAGCAGTTGGCCAGGAGGAGAGACCCAGTACTTC. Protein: CASSWPGGETQYF.

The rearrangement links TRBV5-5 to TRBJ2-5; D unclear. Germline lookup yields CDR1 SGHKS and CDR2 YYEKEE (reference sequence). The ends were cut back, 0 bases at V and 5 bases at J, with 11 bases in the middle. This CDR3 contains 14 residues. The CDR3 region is CASSLAPQGETQYF. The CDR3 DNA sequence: TGTGCCAGCAGCTTGGCCCCCCAAGGGGAGACCCAGTACTTC. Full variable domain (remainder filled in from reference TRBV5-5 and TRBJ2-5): DAGVTQSPTHLIKTRGQQVTLRCSPISGHKSVSWYQQVLGQGPQFIFQYYEKEERGRGNFPDRFSARQFPNYSSELNVNALLLGDSALYLCASSLAPQGETQYFGPGTRLLVL.

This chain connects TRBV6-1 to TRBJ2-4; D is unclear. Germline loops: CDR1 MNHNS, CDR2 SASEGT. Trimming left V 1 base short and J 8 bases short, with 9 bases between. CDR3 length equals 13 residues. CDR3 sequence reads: CASSEGWVDIQYF. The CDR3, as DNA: TGTGCCAGCAGTGAAGGTTGGGTCGACATTCAGTACTTC.

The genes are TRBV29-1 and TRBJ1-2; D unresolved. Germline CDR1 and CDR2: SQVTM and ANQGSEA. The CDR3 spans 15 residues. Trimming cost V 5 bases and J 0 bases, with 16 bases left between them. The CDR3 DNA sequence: TGCAGCGTTACCTCTTCCCTGCACGCTAACTATGGCTACACCTTC. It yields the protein CSVTSSLHANYGYTF.

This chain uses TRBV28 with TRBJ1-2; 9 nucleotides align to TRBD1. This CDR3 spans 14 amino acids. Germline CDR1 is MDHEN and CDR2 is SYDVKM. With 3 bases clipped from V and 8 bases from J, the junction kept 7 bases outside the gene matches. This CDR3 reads CASSLRTGASGYTF. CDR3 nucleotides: TGTGCCAGCAGTTTGAGGACAGGGGCTTCGGGCTACACCTTC.

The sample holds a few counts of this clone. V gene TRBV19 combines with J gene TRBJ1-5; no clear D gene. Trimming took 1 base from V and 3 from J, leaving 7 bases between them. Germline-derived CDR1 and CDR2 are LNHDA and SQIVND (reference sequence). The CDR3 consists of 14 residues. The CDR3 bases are TGTGCCAGTAGTATAGGACACTTCAATCAGCCCCAGCATTTT. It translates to CASSIGHFNQPQHF.

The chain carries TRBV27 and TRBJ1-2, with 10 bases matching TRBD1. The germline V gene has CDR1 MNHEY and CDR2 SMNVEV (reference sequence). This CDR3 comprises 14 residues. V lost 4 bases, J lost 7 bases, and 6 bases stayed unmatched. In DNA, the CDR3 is TGTGCCAGCAGTTCCGGACAGGGGGTCAGTGGCTACACCTTC. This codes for CASSSGQGVSGYTF.

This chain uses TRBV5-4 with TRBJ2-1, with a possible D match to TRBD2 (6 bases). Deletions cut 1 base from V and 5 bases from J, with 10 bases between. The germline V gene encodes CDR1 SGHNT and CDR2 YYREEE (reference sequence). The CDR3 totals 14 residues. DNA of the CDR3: TGTGCCAGCAGCTTGTCGGTAGCGGACAATGAGCAGTTCTTC. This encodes CASSLSVADNEQFF. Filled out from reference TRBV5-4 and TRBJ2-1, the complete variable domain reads ETGVTQSPTHLIKTRGQQVTLRCSSQSGHNTVSWYQQALGQGPQFIFQYYREEENGRGNFPPRFSGLQFPNYSSELNVNALELDDSALYLCASSLSVADNEQFFGPGTRLTVL.

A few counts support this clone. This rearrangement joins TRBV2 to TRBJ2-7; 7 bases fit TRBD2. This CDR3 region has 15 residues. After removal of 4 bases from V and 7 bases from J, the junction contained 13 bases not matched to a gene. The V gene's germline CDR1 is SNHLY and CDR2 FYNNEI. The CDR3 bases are TGTGCCAGCAGTGTGTGGCTAGCGGCCCCGGGGGAGCAGTACTTC. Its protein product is CASSVWLAAPGEQYF.

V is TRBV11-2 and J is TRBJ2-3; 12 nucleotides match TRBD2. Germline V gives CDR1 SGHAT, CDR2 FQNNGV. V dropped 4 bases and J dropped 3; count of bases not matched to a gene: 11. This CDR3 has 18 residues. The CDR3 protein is CASSSLAGGPGGTDTQYF. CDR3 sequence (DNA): TGTGCCAGCAGCTCGCTAGCGGGAGGGCCGGGAGGAACAGATACGCAGTATTTT.

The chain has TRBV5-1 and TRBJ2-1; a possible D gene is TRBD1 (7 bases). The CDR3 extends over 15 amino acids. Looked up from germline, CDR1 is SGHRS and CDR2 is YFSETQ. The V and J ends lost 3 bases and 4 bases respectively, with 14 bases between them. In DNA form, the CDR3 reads TGCGCCAGCAGCTCTACAGGGGAGGTTTACAATGAGCAGTTCTTC. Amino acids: CASSSTGEVYNEQFF.

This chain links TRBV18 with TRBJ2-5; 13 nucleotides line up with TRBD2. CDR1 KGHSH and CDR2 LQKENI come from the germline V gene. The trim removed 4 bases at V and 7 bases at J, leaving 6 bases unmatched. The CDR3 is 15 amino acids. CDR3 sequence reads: CASSRGLAGEGTQYF. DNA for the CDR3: TGTGCCAGCTCACGAGGACTAGCGGGAGAAGGGACCCAGTACTTC.